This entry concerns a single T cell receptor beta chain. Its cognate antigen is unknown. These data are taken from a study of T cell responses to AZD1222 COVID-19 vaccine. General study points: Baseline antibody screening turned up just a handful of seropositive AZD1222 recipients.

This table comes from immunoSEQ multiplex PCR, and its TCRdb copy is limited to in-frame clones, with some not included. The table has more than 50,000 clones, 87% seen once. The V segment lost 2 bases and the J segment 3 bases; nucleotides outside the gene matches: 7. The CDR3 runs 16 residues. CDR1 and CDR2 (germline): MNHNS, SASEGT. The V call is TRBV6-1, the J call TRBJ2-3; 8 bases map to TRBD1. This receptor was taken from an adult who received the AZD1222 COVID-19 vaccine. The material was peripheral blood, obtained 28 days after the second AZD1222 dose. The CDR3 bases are TGTGCCAGCAGTGAACGTCGGACAGGGAGGACAGATACGCAGTATTTT. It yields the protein CASSERRTGRTDTQYF.